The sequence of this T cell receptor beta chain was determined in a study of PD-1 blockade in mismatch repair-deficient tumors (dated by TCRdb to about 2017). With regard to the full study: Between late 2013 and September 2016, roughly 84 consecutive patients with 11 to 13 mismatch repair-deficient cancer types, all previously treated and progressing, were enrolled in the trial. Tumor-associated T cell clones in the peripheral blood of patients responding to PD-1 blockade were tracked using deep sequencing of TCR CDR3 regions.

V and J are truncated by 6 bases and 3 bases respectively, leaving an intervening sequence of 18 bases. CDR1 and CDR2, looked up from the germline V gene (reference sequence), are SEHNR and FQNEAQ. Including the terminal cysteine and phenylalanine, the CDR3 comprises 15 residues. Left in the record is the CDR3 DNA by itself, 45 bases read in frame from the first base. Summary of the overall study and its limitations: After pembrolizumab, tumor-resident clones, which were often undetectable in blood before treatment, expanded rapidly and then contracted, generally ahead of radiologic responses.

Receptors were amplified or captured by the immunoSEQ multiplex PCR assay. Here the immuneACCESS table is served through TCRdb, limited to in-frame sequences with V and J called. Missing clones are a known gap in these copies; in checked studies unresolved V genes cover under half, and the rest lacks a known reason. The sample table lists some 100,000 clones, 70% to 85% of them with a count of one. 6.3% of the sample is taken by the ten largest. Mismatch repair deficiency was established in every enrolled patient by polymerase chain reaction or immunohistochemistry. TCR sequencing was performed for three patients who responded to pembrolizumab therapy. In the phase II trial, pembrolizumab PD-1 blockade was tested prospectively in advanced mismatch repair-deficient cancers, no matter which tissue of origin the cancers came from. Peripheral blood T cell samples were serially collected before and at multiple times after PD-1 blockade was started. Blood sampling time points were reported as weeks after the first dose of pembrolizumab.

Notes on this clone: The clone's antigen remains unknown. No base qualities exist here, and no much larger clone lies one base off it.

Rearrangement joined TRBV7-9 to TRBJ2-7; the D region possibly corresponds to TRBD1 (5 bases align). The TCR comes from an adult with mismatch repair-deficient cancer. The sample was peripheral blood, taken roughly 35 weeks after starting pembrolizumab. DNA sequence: TGTGCCAGCAGTTCAAAAGACAGAGAAATCTACGAGCAGTACTTC. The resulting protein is CASSSKDREIYEQYF. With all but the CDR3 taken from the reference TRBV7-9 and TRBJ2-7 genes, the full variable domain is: DTGVSQNPRHKITKRGQNVTFRCDPISEHNRLYWYRQTLGQGPEFLTYFQNEAQLEKSRLLSDRFSAERPKGSFSTLEIQRTEQGDSAMYLCASSSKDREIYEQYFGPGTRLTVT.